The 9 T cell receptor beta chains listed next were all sequenced from one sample in a study of immune characterization of retroperitoneal liposarcoma. TCRdb reprocessed the PCR reads via MiXCR and lists one record per CDR3 protein. The sample has approximately 11,000 distinct CDR3 sequences; 25% to 30% are singletons. The sequencing sample was made of tumor tissue. The source is a male donor with retroperitoneal liposarcoma.

By share, this clonotype counts as medium-sized. The genes are TRBV7-8 and TRBJ1-1; D not resolved. Looked up from germline, CDR1 is SGHVS and CDR2 is FQNEAQ. Trimming cost V 3 bases and J 0 bases, with 5 bases left between them. The CDR3 runs to 13 residues. The CDR3 here is CASSFFLNTEAFF. CDR3 sequence (DNA): TGTGCCAGCAGCTTTTTCTTGAACACTGAAGCTTTCTTT.

This clonotype occurred a few times. The chain has TRBV11-1 and TRBJ2-1; possible D gene TRBD1, 5 bases. Germline CDR1 is SGHAT and CDR2 is FQDESV (reference sequence). V was trimmed by 1 base and J by 5 bases, leaving 12 bases between them. This CDR3 has 15 amino acids. Here the CDR3 reads CASSLEFAGNNEQFF. The DNA for the CDR3 is TGTGCCAGCAGCTTAGAATTTGCAGGGAACAATGAGCAGTTCTTC.

In this sample, this clonotype turned up a few times. The chain carries TRBV25-1 and TRBJ2-5, with TRBD2 identical over 15 bases. The closer fit of TRBJ2-1 to the DNA end suggests the J call may be wrong. The CDR3 runs to 17 residues. Germline-derived CDR1 and CDR2 are MGHDK and SYGVNS. Here the CDR3 reads CASSAGTSGRTQETQFF. In nucleotides, the CDR3 is TGTGCCAGCAGTGCTGGGACTAGCGGGAGGACCCAAGAGACCCAGTTCTTC.

This clonotype is large (0.1 to 1%) in the sample. The V call is TRBV7-2, the J call TRBJ2-5; 10 bases fit TRBD2. V gave up 4 bases and J gave up 4 bases; unmatched junction bases: 3. The CDR3 covers 14 residues. Germline V gene sequence: CDR1 SGHTA, CDR2 FQGNSA. The CDR3 DNA reads TGTGCCAGCAGCTCTAGCGGGAGCAGAGAGACCCAGTACTTC. Translating gives CASSSSGSRETQYF.

The sample holds many counts of this clonotype. The chain joins TRBV6-1 to TRBJ1-1; TRBD1 agrees at 9 bases. Germline-derived CDR1 and CDR2 are MNHNS and SASEGT. The V gene end was trimmed by 5 bases and the J gene end by 5 bases; junction bases not matched to a gene: 3. This CDR3 has 13 amino acids. CDR3: CASSFDRGTEAFF. The CDR3 DNA reads TGTGCCAGCAGTTTCGACAGGGGGACTGAAGCTTTCTTT.

Many counts were recorded for this clonotype. This chain links TRBV11-3 with TRBJ2-1, with 7 bases aligning to TRBD1. Looked up from germline, CDR1 is SGHNT and CDR2 is YENEEA. The V and J ends lost 6 bases and 9 bases, in that order; junction bases with no gene match: 2. The CDR3 runs to 11 residues. The CDR3 loop is CASRQGTEQFF. CDR3 in DNA: TGTGCCAGCAGACAGGGGACTGAGCAGTTCTTC.

Worth noting for this clonotype: One end of the junction varies from germline; a read error may be responsible. The chain is built from TRBV11-3 and TRBJ2-2; 13 nucleotides line up with TRBD2. This CDR3 region has 19 residues. Per the germline V gene, CDR1 is SGHNT and CDR2 is YENEEA. The CDR3 DNA sequence: TGTGCCAGCAGTTTCGAGGGGACTAGCGGGGCAACTGAACACCGGGGAGCTGTTTTT. This translates into CASSFEGTSGATEHRGAVF.

There are a few counts of this clonotype. This rearrangement joins TRBV11-1 to TRBJ2-3, with a tentative D call TRBD2 (6 bases). The V and J ends lost 5 bases and 2 bases respectively, with 11 bases between them. There are 14 residues in the CDR3. Germline-derived CDR1 and CDR2 are SGHAT and FQDESV (reference sequence). This chain's CDR3 is CASSRRGNTDTQYF. CDR3 bases: TGTGCCAGCAGCCGCCGGGGGAACACAGATACGCAGTATTTT.

This clonotype is judged medium-sized. J is TRBJ2-2 and V is TRBV6-4; D possibly uses TRBD1 or TRBD2 (6 bases each). CDR1 and CDR2 from the germline V gene are MRHNA and SNTAGT. Deletions cut 6 bases from V and 2 bases from J, with 10 bases between. The CDR3 runs to 14 residues. The CDR3 here is CASSTGTNTGELFF. In DNA, the CDR3 is TGTGCCAGCAGCACAGGGACTAACACCGGGGAGCTGTTTTTT.